The 14 T cell receptor beta chains listed next were all sequenced from one sample in a study of response to subunit inactivated influenza vaccine. TCRdb reprocessed the RT-PCR reads via MiXCR and lists one record per CDR3 protein. The sample holds hundreds of thousands of distinct CDR3 sequences; approximately 17% are singletons and the top ten take roughly a tenth. This specimen consisted of PBMCs from blood, obtained less than 6 days after vaccination. These receptors originate from a man aged 50 or older who received an inactivated influenza vaccine.

V is TRBV28 and J is TRBJ1-1; 9 bases map to TRBD1. V shed 4 bases, J shed 6 bases, and the junction held 9 bases outside the gene matches. CDR1 is MDHEN, CDR2 SYDVKM, per germline. CDR3 length: 15 residues. The CDR3 nucleotides read TGTGCCAGCAGTTCCGGGACAGGGTTTGTAGCTGAAGCTTTCTTT. Its translation: CASSSGTGFVAEAFF.

The chain has TRBV18 and TRBJ1-5; D call uncertain. Germline V CDR1 and CDR2: KGHSH, LQKENI. With 2 bases removed from V and 3 bases from J, the gap between germline ends came to 11 bases. This CDR3 comprises 15 residues. CDR3 protein: CASSPKWDANQPQHF. The CDR3 DNA reads as TGTGCCAGCTCACCAAAGTGGGATGCCAATCAGCCCCAGCATTTT.

This clonotype was observed a handful of times. This chain links TRBV5-1 with TRBJ1-1; D not resolved. Germline CDR1 SGHRS, CDR2 YFSETQ. Trimming pared 2 bases from V and 1 base from J, leaving 9 bases between. The CDR3 sequence is 14 residues long. In DNA form, the CDR3 reads TGCGCCAGCAGCTTAAACCCAGAGAACACTGAAGCTTTCTTT. This encodes CASSLNPENTEAFF.

Many counts were recorded for this clonotype. This sequence joins TRBV11-3 and TRBJ2-1; 8 bases align to TRBD1. Trimming at V came to 1 base and at J to 8 bases, leaving 7 bases not matched to a gene. The CDR3 has 15 residues. Germline V CDR1 and CDR2: SGHNT, YENEEA. In nucleotides, the CDR3 is TGTGCCAGCAGCTTAGGAGCTCAGGGGGCGTATGAGCAGTTCTTC. It codes for CASSLGAQGAYEQFF.

This rearrangement joins TRBV7-6 to TRBJ2-7, with 10 bases that match TRBD2. The CDR3 is 17 amino acids. With V trimmed by 5 bases and J by 4 bases, 14 bases remained unmatched. CDR1 is SGHVS and CDR2 is FNYEAQ in the germline V gene. In DNA form, the CDR3 reads TGTGCCAGCAGCCCACTACAGACTAGCGGGTCTGCGTACGAGCAGTACTTC. It specifies CASSPLQTSGSAYEQYF.

This chain joins TRBV29-1 and TRBJ1-2; D is uncertain. The CDR3 is made up of 13 amino acids. The germline gives CDR1 SQVTM, CDR2 ANQGSEA. Trimming took off 7 bases at V and 1 base at J, with 13 bases between the two ends. For the CDR3, the DNA is TGCAGCGCATACGTCGGGAATAACTATGGCTACACCTTC. This codes for CSAYVGNNYGYTF.

V is TRBV29-1 and J is TRBJ2-5; D is unclear. The germline gives CDR1 SQVTM, CDR2 ANQGSEA. This CDR3 has 10 amino acids. The ends were cut back, 5 bases at V and 5 bases at J, with 6 bases in the middle. The DNA of the CDR3 is TGCAGCGTTCTCAGGGAGACCCAGTACTTC. It is translated as CSVLRETQYF.

A few counts support this clonotype. This chain uses TRBV20-1 with TRBJ2-2; the D is unclear. The ends were cut back, 5 bases at V and 6 bases at J, with 22 bases in the middle. The length of the CDR3 is 16 residues. The germline CDR1 and CDR2 sequences are DFQATT and SNEGSKA (reference sequence). The CDR3, as DNA: TGCAGTGCTCACCACCCGGGCTACTCTAAGGCCGGGGAGCTGTTTTTT. Translated: CSAHHPGYSKAGELFF.

V and J are TRBV18 and TRBJ2-3; D is ambiguous. Germline CDR1 reads KGHSH; CDR2 reads LQKENI. V dropped 3 bases and J dropped 0 bases, with 13 bases sitting between them. The CDR3 is made up of 16 amino acids. CDR3 region: CASSPRFGSSTDTQYF. In nucleotides, the CDR3 is TGTGCCAGCTCACCCCGTTTTGGCTCTAGCACAGATACGCAGTATTTT.

Of note for this clonotype: Given a much more abundant clone one base away, this may be a read error. J is TRBJ1-1 and V is TRBV12-3 or TRBV12-4; 7 positions agree with TRBD1. This CDR3 spans 14 amino acids. Trimming cost V 1 base and J 1 base; bases outside gene matches: 0. The CDR3 reads CASSLGDRNTEAFF. The CDR3 DNA reads as TGTGCCAGCAGTTTAGGGGACAGGAACACTGAAGCTTTCTTT.

This clonotype was seen many times. The chain couples TRBV5-1 to TRBJ2-1; D may be TRBD1 or TRBD2 (7 bases each). CDR1 and CDR2 from the germline V gene are SGHRS and YFSETQ. The CDR3 loop spans 13 amino acids. V was cut by 7 bases and J by 4 bases, with 12 bases left in between. The CDR3: CASAQGGYNEQFF. The CDR3 coding sequence is TGCGCCAGCGCGCAGGGGGGGTACAATGAGCAGTTCTTC.

The chain links TRBV4-2 to TRBJ1-5; D not resolved. V was cut by 0 bases and J by 2 bases, with 5 bases left in between. CDR3 size: 14 residues. From germline, CDR1 is LGHNA and CDR2 YNFKEQ. The CDR3 DNA follows: TGTGCCAGCAGCCAAGAGGTCGGCAATCAGCCCCAGCATTTT. This gives the protein CASSQEVGNQPQHF.

The rearrangement uses TRBV7-2 and TRBJ2-3, with D tentatively TRBD2 (6 bases). Germline CDR1 reads SGHTA; CDR2 reads FQGNSA. The V end lost 5 bases, the J end lost 2 bases, and 14 bases lay between the germline ends. This CDR3 has 15 residues. The CDR3 sequence is CASSLGGLHTDTQYF. In nucleotides, the CDR3 is TGTGCCAGCAGCCTGGGGGGACTTCACACAGATACGCAGTATTTT.

The rearrangement joins TRBV5-4 to TRBJ2-5, with D possibly being TRBD1 (6 bases). Trimming took 4 bases from V and 3 from J, leaving 13 bases between them. This CDR3 has 14 amino acids. Germline-derived CDR1 and CDR2 are SGHNT and YYREEE (reference sequence). The CDR3 coding sequence is TGTGCCAGCAGCCCAGGACAGAACGAAGAGACCCAGTACTTC. Amino acid sequence: CASSPGQNEETQYF.